This T cell receptor (beta chain) was found in a study of T cells in Graves' hyperthyroidism and ophthalmopathy. Study observations and caveats: A 13 V-J model separated ophthalmopathy from stable hyperthyroidism. Within blood appeared most thyroid clonotypes that had expanded above 0.001.

Hyperthyroidism of Graves' type that showed no ophthalmopathy progression within 18 months was stable. Each diagnosis drew on symptoms, thyroxine, TRAb, thyroid ultrasound and orbital computed tomography findings. This CDR3 contains 16 residues. Germline values: CDR1 SGHVS, CDR2 FNYEAQ. V dropped 2 bases and J dropped 2; count of bases not matched to a gene: 6. Authors of the study amplified TCR beta CDR3 regions from RNA transcripts. HTBI primers were the set used in a first-round RT-PCR of the TCR CDR3. A single record per CDR3 protein comes from TCRdb applying MiXCR to the multiplex PCR reads. The table lists 300,000 to 350,000 distinct CDR3 sequences, around 17% of them singletons. This clonotype was seen ten or more times. Its cognate antigen is unknown.

This receptor was identified in a man in his thirties or forties with Graves' hyperthyroidism. The rearrangement links TRBV7-6 to TRBJ2-5, with TRBD2 matching 9 bases. Source material: blood. DNA of the CDR3: TGTGCCAGCAGCTTACGGCGGGAGGGCCCGCAAGAGACCCAGTACTTC. Protein product: CASSLRREGPQETQYF.